This is a list of T cell receptor beta chains from one sample in a study of blood T cells in healthy people across ages. TCRdb re-called the 5' RACE reads through MiXCR, storing one row per CDR3 protein. The table lists some 1.4 million distinct CDR3 sequences, 42% of them singletons, with 7.9% in the top ten. The specimen sequenced was blood. All receptors derive from a woman aged 18-30 years in good health. The conserved cysteine and the conserved F or W are not part of the CDR3 here. Size is stated for part of the rows, as once, few or many counts, or as a class when the clone is expanded.

V gene,J gene,clone size,CDR3 protein
TRBV7-9,TRBJ2-1,few,ASSLGPGLAVGNEQF
TRBV12-3/TRBV12-4,TRBJ2-2,NA,ASRGQGRTIGELF
TRBV20-1,TRBJ1-5,few,SARDIAGDYSNQPQH
TRBV5-6,TRBJ2-7,few,ASSAGTSFYEQY
TRBV6-7,TRBJ1-1,few,ASYPRETEAF
TRBV12-3/TRBV12-4,TRBJ2-3,NA,ASSLKLAGGLDTQY
TRBV12-3/TRBV12-4,TRBJ1-5,few,ASMVGGAYSNQPQH
TRBV6-5,TRBJ1-5,NA,ASSYSTDRHTPNSNQPQH
TRBV10-3,TRBJ2-7,many,AVASGSPYEQY
TRBV7-6,NA,NA,ASSLGVFGGLDEQY
TRBV6-5,TRBJ2-3,few,ATRRGITDTQY
TRBV5-5,TRBJ2-2,NA,ASSWGSGLTGELF
TRBV20-1,TRBJ1-5,few,SADNRLGANQPQH
TRBV7-2,TRBJ2-5,few,ASSLIGGTQY
TRBV20-1,TRBJ1-5,NA,SARGPSNQPQH
TRBV4-1,TRBJ2-1,NA,ASSPPEGSRGRNEQF
TRBV18,TRBJ2-7,few,ASSPDSLNEQY
TRBV10-3,TRBJ1-2,NA,AISGGPEEGYT
TRBV5-5,TRBJ2-7,few,ASSFLQGSSYEQY
TRBV28,TRBJ1-3,few,ASGSGFSGNTIY
TRBV6-6,TRBJ1-2,few,ASSYETGGLPYGYT
TRBV21-1,TRBJ2-3,NA,ASSPRLGPDTQY
TRBV10-3,TRBJ2-1,NA,AISMGLAGTPNEQF
TRBV6-6,TRBJ2-5,few,ASSYSGQGRETQY
TRBV20-1,TRBJ1-6,NA,SAREQKSSYNSPLH
TRBV2,TRBJ1-1,NA,ASTNGQGEGEAF
TRBV7-6,TRBJ1-1,NA,ASSFPREVIGNTEAF
TRBV5-1,TRBJ1-1,NA,ASSVTGGTNEAF
TRBV18,TRBJ1-4,few,ASSPSTTNEKLF
TRBV6-1,TRBJ1-5,few,ASSVGDPRVVQPQH
TRBV2,TRBJ1-1,NA,ASSRQGKDTEAF
TRBV20-1,NA,few,SAPGLAGNEQY
TRBV20-1,TRBJ2-7,NA,SAADVPSGEQY
TRBV7-6,TRBJ1-2,NA,ASSLTGDPYGYT
TRBV28,TRBJ1-4,NA,ASSFLPQNEKLF
TRBV7-6,TRBJ2-3,NA,ASSVIGGRDTQY
TRBV27,TRBJ2-3,NA,ASSLKSSGRETDTQY
TRBV27,TRBJ2-7,few,ASSSSGTGDYKQY
TRBV29-1,TRBJ1-2,NA,SAQGGGSEGYT
TRBV4-2,TRBJ1-2,NA,ASSQDPQGAEYGYT